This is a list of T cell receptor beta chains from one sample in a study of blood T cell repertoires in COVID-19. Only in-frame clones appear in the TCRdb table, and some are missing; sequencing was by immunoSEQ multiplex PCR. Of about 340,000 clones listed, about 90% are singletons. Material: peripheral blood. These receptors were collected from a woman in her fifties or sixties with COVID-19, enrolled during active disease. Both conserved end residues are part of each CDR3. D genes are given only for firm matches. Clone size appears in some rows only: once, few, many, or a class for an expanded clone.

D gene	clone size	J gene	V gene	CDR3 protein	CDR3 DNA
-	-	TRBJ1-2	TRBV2	CASFLSNYGYTF	TGTGCCAGCTTCTTGTCTAACTATGGCTACACCTTC
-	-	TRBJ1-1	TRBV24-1	CATPEGGNTEAFF	TGTGCCACCCCTGAGGGCGGGAACACTGAAGCTTTCTTT
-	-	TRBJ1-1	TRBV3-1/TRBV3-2	CASSQDPVVDTEAFF	TGTGCCAGCAGCCAAGATCCGGTCGTGGACACTGAAGCTTTCTTT
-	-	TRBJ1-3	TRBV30	CAWRSLPPDTIYF	TGTGCCTGGAGGTCTCTCCCCCCCGACACCATATATTTT
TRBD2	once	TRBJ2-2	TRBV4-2	CASSLPPGGLAGKMNTGELFF	TGTGCCAGCAGCCTACCCCCCGGCGGACTAGCGGGAAAAATGAACACCGGGGAGCTGTTTTTT
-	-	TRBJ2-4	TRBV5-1	CASSSGIAKNIQYF	TGCGCCAGCAGCTCCGGGATAGCCAAAAACATTCAGTACTTC
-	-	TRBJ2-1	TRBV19	CASSLSYNEQFF	TGTGCCAGTAGTCTGTCCTACAATGAGCAGTTCTTC
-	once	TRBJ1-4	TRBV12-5	CASGLDQVVATNEKLFF	TGTGCTAGTGGTTTGGACCAGGTAGTTGCAACTAATGAAAAACTGTTTTTT
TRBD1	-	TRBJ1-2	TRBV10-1	CAGDLPGQGNGYTF	TGCGCCGGCGATTTACCGGGACAGGGGAACGGCTACACCTTC
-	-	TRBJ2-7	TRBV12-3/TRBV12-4	CASSPPSYEQYF	TGTGCCAGCAGTCCACCTAGCTACGAGCAGTACTTC
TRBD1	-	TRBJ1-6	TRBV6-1	CASSEYMTGGAVNSPLHF	TGTGCCAGCAGTGAATATATGACAGGGGGCGCAGTCAATTCACCCCTCCACTTT
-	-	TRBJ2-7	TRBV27	CASSLSATLNEQYF	TGTGCCAGCAGTTTATCGGCGACACTTAACGAGCAGTACTTC
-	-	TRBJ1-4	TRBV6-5	CASSYRGGNEKLFF	TGTGCCAGCAGTTACAGGGGTGGTAATGAAAAACTGTTTTTT
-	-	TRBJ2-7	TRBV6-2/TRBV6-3	CASSYLDNPYEQYF	TGTGCCAGCAGTTACCTAGATAACCCGTACGAGCAGTACTTC
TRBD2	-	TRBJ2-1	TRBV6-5	CASSYATTKAGEQFF	TGTGCCAGCAGTTACGCGACTACGAAAGCGGGAGAGCAGTTCTTC
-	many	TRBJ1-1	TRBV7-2	CASSLRSYTEAFF	TGTGCCAGCAGCTTACGGAGCTACACTGAAGCTTTCTTT
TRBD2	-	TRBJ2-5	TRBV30	CAWSRLAGPYQETQYF	TGTGCCTGGAGCCGACTAGCGGGACCGTACCAAGAGACCCAGTACTTC
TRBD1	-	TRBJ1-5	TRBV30	CAWSLSPGGWGQPQHF	TGTGCCTGGAGCCTAAGTCCAGGGGGCTGGGGTCAGCCCCAGCATTTT
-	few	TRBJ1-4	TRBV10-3	CAISDSQGPEKLFF	TGTGCCATCAGTGATTCGCAGGGCCCCGAAAAACTGTTTTTT
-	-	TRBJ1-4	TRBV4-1	CASSQVAPTNEKLFF	TGCGCCAGCAGCCAAGTGGCTCCAACTAATGAAAAACTGTTTTTT
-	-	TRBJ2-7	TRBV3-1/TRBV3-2	CASSQGSSGLTAYEQYF	TGTGCCAGCAGCCAAGGATCGTCGGGTCTGACGGCCTACGAGCAGTACTTC
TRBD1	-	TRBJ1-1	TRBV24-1	CATRTGDDTEAFF	TGTGCCACCAGGACAGGGGATGATACTGAAGCTTTCTTT
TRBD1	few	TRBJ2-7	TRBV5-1	CASSLLGQGAQRSYEQYF	TGCGCCAGCAGCTTGTTGGGACAGGGGGCTCAAAGGTCCTACGAGCAGTACTTC
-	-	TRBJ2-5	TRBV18	CASGMAAGETQYF	TGTGCCAGCGGTATGGCAGCAGGGGAGACCCAGTACTTC
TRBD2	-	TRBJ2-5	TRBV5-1	CASSLEASGPQTQYF	TGCGCCAGCAGCTTGGAGGCTAGCGGACCCCAGACCCAGTACTTC
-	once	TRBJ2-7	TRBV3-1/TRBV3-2	CASSHTYEQYF	TGTGCCAGCAGCCACACCTACGAGCAGTACTTC
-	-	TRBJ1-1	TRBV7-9	CASSSRQGPNTEAFF	TGTGCCAGCAGCTCCCGGCAGGGGCCGAACACTGAAGCTTTCTTT
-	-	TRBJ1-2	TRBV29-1	CSVVLGEHYGYTF	TGCAGCGTTGTTCTGGGCGAGCACTATGGCTACACCTTC
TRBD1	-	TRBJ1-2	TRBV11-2	CASSPRRGRDYGYTF	TGTGCCAGCAGCCCCCGCAGGGGGCGGGATTATGGCTACACCTTC
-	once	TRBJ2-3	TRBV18	CASSPQRDLSTDTQYF	TGTGCCAGCTCACCACAACGGGACTTGAGCACAGATACGCAGTATTTT
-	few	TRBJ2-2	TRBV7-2	CASSSPGHNTGELFF	TGTGCCAGCAGCTCACCGGGACATAACACCGGGGAGCTGTTTTTT
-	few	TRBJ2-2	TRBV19	CAGRGANTGELFF	TGTGCCGGCAGGGGAGCGAACACCGGGGAGCTGTTTTTT
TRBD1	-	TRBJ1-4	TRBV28	CASSQGGALEKLFF	TGTGCCAGCAGCCAAGGGGGCGCCCTGGAAAAACTGTTTTTT
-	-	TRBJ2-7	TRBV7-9	CASSSRGVGQGFFEQYF	TGTGCCAGCAGCTCTAGGGGCGTCGGGCAGGGGTTCTTCGAGCAGTACTTC
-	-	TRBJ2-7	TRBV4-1	CASSPRSGSISYEQYF	TGCGCCAGCAGCCCACGGTCCGGGTCGATATCCTACGAGCAGTACTTC
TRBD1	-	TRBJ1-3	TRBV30	CAWMGQAAGTIYF	TGTGCCTGGATGGGACAGGCTGCGGGCACCATATATTTT
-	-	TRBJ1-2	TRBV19	CASSTRGSAGYTF	TGTGCCAGTAGTACCCGCGGGTCAGCTGGCTACACCTTC
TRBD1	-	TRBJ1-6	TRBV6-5	CASSRTGPNSPLHF	TGTGCCAGCAGTAGGACAGGGCCTAATTCACCCCTCCACTTT
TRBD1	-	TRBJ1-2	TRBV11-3	CASSPATGEYVVYGYTF	TGTGCCAGCAGCCCAGCGACAGGGGAGTACGTAGTGTACGGCTACACCTTC
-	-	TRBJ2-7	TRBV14	CASSQGTYYEQYF	TGTGCCAGCAGCCAAGGGACATACTACGAGCAGTACTTC
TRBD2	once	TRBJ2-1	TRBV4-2	CASSQLARDGGDEQFF	TGTGCCAGCAGCCAATTGGCGCGGGACGGGGGGGATGAGCAGTTCTTC
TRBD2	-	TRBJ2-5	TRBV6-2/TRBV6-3	CASSYPEVAGLGKTQYF	TGTGCCAGCAGTTACCCAGAGGTAGCGGGATTGGGAAAGACCCAGTACTTC
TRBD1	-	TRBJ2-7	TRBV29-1	CSVYRDRSYEQYF	TGCAGCGTTTACCGGGACAGGAGCTACGAGCAGTACTTC
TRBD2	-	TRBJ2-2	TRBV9	CASRERGTSGELFF	TGTGCCAGCAGAGAGCGGGGGACGAGCGGGGAGCTGTTTTTT
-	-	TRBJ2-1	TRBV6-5	CASSYVNPSYNEQFF	TGTGCCAGCAGTTACGTAAATCCGTCCTACAATGAGCAGTTCTTC
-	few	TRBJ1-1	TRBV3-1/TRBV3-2	CASSLPGQGNTEAFF	TGTGCCAGCAGCCTACCGGGACAAGGGAACACTGAAGCTTTCTTT
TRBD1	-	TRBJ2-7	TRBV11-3	CASSLPYRGGDYEQYF	TGTGCCAGCAGCTTACCCTACAGGGGCGGAGACTACGAGCAGTACTTC
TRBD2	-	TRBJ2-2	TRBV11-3	CASSSRGGSGTNTGELFF	TGTGCCAGCAGCTCAAGGGGGGGTAGCGGGACGAACACCGGGGAGCTGTTTTTT
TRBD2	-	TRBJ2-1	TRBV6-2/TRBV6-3	CASSYRGGQGGYNEQFF	TGTGCCAGCAGTTACCGCGGGGGGCAGGGCGGATACAATGAGCAGTTCTTC
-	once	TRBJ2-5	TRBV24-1	CATSAWAGKQETQYF	TGTGCCACCAGCGCCTGGGCAGGGAAACAAGAGACCCAGTACTTC
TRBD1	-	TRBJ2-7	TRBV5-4	CASSRDRGRDEQYF	TGTGCCAGCAGCAGGGACAGGGGAAGAGACGAGCAGTACTTC
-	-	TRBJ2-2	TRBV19	CASTGRHTLNTGELFF	TGTGCCAGTACGGGGAGACACACTTTGAACACCGGGGAGCTGTTTTTT
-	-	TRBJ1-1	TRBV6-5	CASSYSDRRTEAFF	TGTGCCAGCAGTTACTCTGACAGGAGAACTGAAGCTTTCTTT
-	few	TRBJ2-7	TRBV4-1	CASSQDPPGLGTYEQYF	TGCGCCAGCAGCCAAGATCCTCCAGGGCTGGGGACCTACGAGCAGTACTTC
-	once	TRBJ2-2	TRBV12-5	CASGSGAGELFF	TGTGCTAGTGGTTCCGGTGCCGGGGAGCTGTTTTTT
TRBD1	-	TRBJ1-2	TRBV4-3	CASSLAWTGTDGYTF	TGCGCCAGCAGCCTTGCCTGGACAGGTACTGATGGCTACACCTTC
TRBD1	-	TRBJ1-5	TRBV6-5	CASSVDRGGNQPQHF	TGTGCCAGCAGCGTCGACAGGGGTGGAAATCAGCCCCAGCATTTT
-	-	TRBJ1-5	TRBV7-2	CASSPFWGDQPQHF	TGTGCCAGCAGCCCCTTTTGGGGGGATCAGCCCCAGCATTTT
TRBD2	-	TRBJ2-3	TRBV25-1	CASLNYSGKLTDTQYF	TGTGCCAGCTTAAATTATAGCGGGAAACTGACAGATACGCAGTATTTT